Listed below are T cell receptor beta chains from one sample, sequenced in a study of cytomegalovirus exposure and HLA in healthy donors. Sequenced by immunoSEQ multiplex PCR; TCRdb stores in-frame clones only, minus some. Here the sample spans about 90,000 clones, about 66% being singletons. The sequencing input was PBMCs. These receptors all stem from a man aged 25-45 years in good health and CMV-seronegative. CDR3s include the opening cysteine and the closing phenylalanine or tryptophan. The D gene is left open where the match is weak. Clone size is given for some rows only: seen once, a few or many times, or a class if the clone is expanded.

J,V,D,size,CDR3,DNA
TRBJ2-7,TRBV6-1,TRBD2,-,CASKVKAGGAYEQYF,TGTGCCAGCAAGGTAAAAGCGGGGGGCGCCTACGAGCAGTACTTC
TRBJ2-1,TRBV6-4,TRBD2,-,CASAFSGGHNEQFF,TGTGCCAGCGCTTTTAGCGGGGGTCACAATGAGCAGTTCTTC
TRBJ2-5,TRBV7-9,TRBD2,-,CASSLTLAGQETQYF,TGTGCCAGCAGCTTAACACTAGCGGGGCAAGAGACCCAGTACTTC
TRBJ1-2,TRBV2,-,-,CASSDYSFYGYTF,TGTGCCAGCAGTGACTACAGCTTCTATGGCTACACCTTC
TRBJ1-4,TRBV5-1,-,few,CASSLEGGLEKLFF,TGCGCCAGCAGCTTGGAAGGGGGTCTTGAAAAACTGTTTTTT
TRBJ1-1,TRBV6-5,TRBD1,-,CASRDRGRDEAFF,TGTGCCAGCAGGGACAGGGGGCGGGATGAAGCTTTCTTT
TRBJ2-7,TRBV4-1,TRBD1,-,CASSQGAGGYEQYF,TGCGCCAGCAGCCAAGGGGCAGGGGGCTACGAGCAGTACTTC
TRBJ2-3,TRBV4-1,TRBD1,few,CASSQDRGYLATDTQYF,TGCGCCAGCAGCCAAGACAGGGGGTATCTCGCCACAGATACGCAGTATTTT
TRBJ2-7,TRBV6-1,-,-,CASTSSADSSYEQYF,TGTGCCAGCACCAGTTCGGCGGATTCCTCCTACGAGCAGTACTTC
TRBJ2-2,TRBV5-4,-,-,CASSFFYSGSGELFF,TGTGCCAGCAGCTTTTTTTACTCCGGGAGCGGGGAGCTGTTTTTT
TRBJ1-1,TRBV7-8,TRBD1,-,CASSLTGDTEAFF,TGTGCCAGCAGCTTGACAGGGGATACTGAAGCTTTCTTT
TRBJ1-2,TRBV30,-,-,CAWSVSPEGGYTF,TGTGCCTGGAGTGTATCTCCGGAGGGAGGCTACACCTTC
TRBJ1-5,TRBV27,-,-,CASSPPGYSNQPQHF,TGTGCCAGCAGCCCACCCGGTTATAGCAATCAGCCCCAGCATTTT
TRBJ2-2,TRBV11-2,TRBD2,-,CASSDLAGANTGELFF,TGTGCCAGCAGCGATTTAGCGGGGGCGAACACCGGGGAGCTGTTTTTT
TRBJ2-1,TRBV4-1,-,-,CASSQVVGGSYNEQFF,TGCGCCAGCAGCCAAGTAGTGGGGGGCTCCTACAATGAGCAGTTCTTC
TRBJ1-1,TRBV2,-,-,CASSETQGYTEAFF,TGTGCCAGCAGTGAGACGCAGGGATACACTGAAGCTTTCTTT
TRBJ1-1,TRBV5-5,-,-,CASSLAGGDMNTEAFF,TGTGCCAGCAGCTTGGCCGGGGGAGACATGAACACTGAAGCTTTCTTT
TRBJ1-5,TRBV7-6,TRBD1,-,CASSSWTGFDQPQHF,TGTGCCAGCAGCTCTTGGACAGGGTTCGACCAGCCCCAGCATTTT
TRBJ2-1,TRBV10-3,-,medium-sized,CAISESDNYNEQFF,TGTGCCATCAGTGAGTCGGACAACTACAATGAGCAGTTCTTC
TRBJ1-1,TRBV30,-,-,CAWSVPPAGWTEAFF,TGTGCCTGGAGTGTACCCCCGGCAGGGTGGACTGAAGCTTTCTTT
TRBJ2-5,TRBV7-3,TRBD2,-,CASSLKGVGSGGARETQYF,TGTGCCAGCAGCTTAAAGGGAGTAGGTAGCGGGGGGGCCAGGGAGACCCAGTACTTC
TRBJ1-1,TRBV19,TRBD1,-,CACTSGGGVSEAFF,TGTGCCTGCACATCAGGGGGCGGAGTATCTGAAGCTTTCTTT
TRBJ2-7,TRBV30,TRBD1,-,CAWRRQGLTYEQYF,TGTGCCTGGAGAAGACAGGGGCTAACGTACGAGCAGTACTTC
TRBJ1-2,TRBV30,TRBD1,-,CAWRFTGTGNNGYTF,TGTGCCTGGAGGTTTACCGGGACAGGGAACAATGGCTACACCTTC
TRBJ1-1,TRBV27,-,-,CASSVDSPRNTEAFF,TGTGCCAGCAGTGTCGACAGCCCCAGGAACACTGAAGCTTTCTTT